These 25 T cell receptor beta chains share one sample of origin, sequenced in a study of blood T cell repertoires in COVID-19. Here immunoSEQ multiplex PCR was the method, and the copy in TCRdb shows in-frame clones only, minus some. The data show approximately 300,000 clones, around 87% seen once. Material: peripheral blood. The source of these receptors is a man aged 50-59 years with active or convalescent COVID-19.

This clone came up once. The genes are TRBV2 and TRBJ1-2; unclear D gene. The CDR3 length is 12 residues. Trimming stripped 4 bases from V and 14 bases from J, with 17 bases between. Germline-derived CDR1 and CDR2 are SNHLY and FYNNEI. CDR3 residues: CASSGAPNSRTF. The DNA for the CDR3 is TGTGCCAGCAGTGGTGCTCCAAACAGTCGGACCTTC.

The chain carries TRBV12-5 and TRBJ2-3; possibly TRBD2 for D (5 bases). CDR1 is LGHNT and CDR2 is FRNRAP in the germline V gene. CDR3 length: 14 amino acids. Trimming shortened V by 1 base and J by 4 bases, and 9 bases separated the two germline ends. The CDR3 DNA follows: TGTGCTAGTGGTTTGGGGGTAGCGCCAGATACGCAGTATTTT. Amino acid sequence: CASGLGVAPDTQYF.

The table lists this clone with a few counts. This rearrangement joins TRBV19 to TRBJ2-2; 9 nucleotides align to TRBD2. The CDR3 extends over 15 amino acids. Germline assignment: CDR1 LNHDA and CDR2 SQIVND (reference sequence). J lost 8 bases, V lost 5 bases, and 9 bases had no gene match. CDR3 loop: CASSWVAGAAGELFF. DNA of the CDR3: TGTGCCAGTAGTTGGGTAGCGGGGGCAGCTGGGGAGCTGTTTTTT.

This chain uses TRBV27 with TRBJ2-1; D is possibly TRBD1 (5 bases). The CDR3 consists of 15 residues. Germline V CDR1 and CDR2: MNHEY, SMNVEV (reference sequence). V was pared by 5 bases and J by 4 bases, with 15 bases between. The CDR3 here is CASSPYLQVYNEQFF. CDR3 DNA: TGTGCCAGCAGTCCCTACTTACAGGTTTACAATGAGCAGTTCTTC.

The V and J genes are TRBV30 and TRBJ2-3; TRBD2 matches at 10 bases. This CDR3 has 15 residues. Trimming cost V 4 bases and J 0 bases; bases outside gene matches: 4. The germline CDR1 and CDR2 sequences are GTSNPN and SVGIG (reference sequence). CDR3 amino acids: CAWTSGSHSTDTQYF. The CDR3 DNA follows: TGTGCCTGGACTAGCGGGAGCCACAGCACAGATACGCAGTATTTT.

The J gene is TRBJ1-1, the V gene TRBV6-5, with 8 bases that match TRBD1. The ends lost 8 bases at V and 3 bases at J; junction bases unmatched: 8. CDR1 and CDR2 from the germline V gene are MNHEY and SVGAGI. This CDR3 is built from 14 residues. In DNA, the CDR3 is TGTGCCAGCGGTTTCAGGGGGCCGGACACTGAAGCTTTCTTT. Protein product: CASGFRGPDTEAFF.

The J gene is TRBJ2-2, the V gene TRBV5-1; no clear D. Per the germline V gene, CDR1 is SGHRS and CDR2 is YFSETQ. Trimming shortened V by 5 bases and J by 4 bases, and 15 bases separated the two germline ends. This CDR3 has 15 amino acids. CDR3 bases: TGCGCCAGCAGTGTTGCAAGCCCTGGCACCGGGGAGCTGTTTTTT. It is translated as CASSVASPGTGELFF.

This clone was observed a handful of times. The chain uses TRBV7-2 and TRBJ2-5, with 13 bases that match TRBD2. Germline V gives CDR1 SGHTA, CDR2 FQGNSA. The CDR3 loop spans 17 amino acids. The V and J ends lost 6 bases and 5 bases, in that order; junction bases with no gene match: 12. The CDR3: CASRWTSGGHREETQYF. DNA for the CDR3: TGTGCCAGCAGGTGGACTAGCGGGGGCCACCGGGAGGAGACCCAGTACTTC.

This chain uses TRBV24-1 with TRBJ2-7; 7 bases match TRBD1. After removal of 9 bases from V and 5 bases from J, the junction contained 12 bases not matched to a gene. This CDR3 is built from 14 residues. The germline V gene encodes CDR1 KGHDR and CDR2 SFDVKD. This chain's CDR3 is CATSTGTAVDEQYF. The CDR3 DNA follows: TGTGCCACCTCCACCGGGACAGCCGTGGACGAGCAGTACTTC.

The chain is built from TRBV6-6 and TRBJ1-2; 9 positions agree with TRBD1. The ends lost 7 bases at V and 4 bases at J; junction bases unmatched: 13. CDR1 and CDR2 from the germline V gene are MNHNY and SVGAGI (reference sequence). The CDR3 is 16 residues long. This chain's CDR3 is CASMGQGSPLVYGYTF. CDR3 bases: TGTGCCAGCATGGGACAGGGCTCCCCCTTGGTCTATGGCTACACCTTC.

The chain uses TRBV28 and TRBJ1-5; D gene unclear. The CDR3 consists of 12 residues. The V gene's germline CDR1 is MDHEN and CDR2 SYDVKM. Trimming took 5 bases from V and 2 from J, leaving 4 bases between them. CDR3 sequence: CASSPGNQPQHF. The CDR3 DNA reads TGTGCCAGCAGTCCAGGCAATCAGCCCCAGCATTTT. Variable domain in full (rest from reference TRBV28 and TRBJ1-5): DVKVTQSSRYLVKRTGEKVFLECVQDMDHENMFWYRQDPGLGLRLIYFSYDVKMKEKGDIPEGYSVSREKKERFSLILESASTNQTSMYLCASSPGNQPQHFGDGTRLSIL.

The table lists this clone with a few counts. The V and J genes are TRBV6-5 and TRBJ1-2; possible D gene TRBD1, 6 bases. The CDR3 consists of 14 residues. V lost 4 bases to trimming and J lost 2 bases, with 11 bases between them. The germline V gene has CDR1 MNHEY and CDR2 SVGAGI. CDR3 residues: CASSSRGGNYGYTF. The CDR3 region has the DNA TGTGCCAGCAGTTCACGGGGGGGCAACTATGGCTACACCTTC.

This sequence joins TRBV3-1 (or the pseudogene TRBV3-2) and TRBJ1-1; D may be TRBD1 (5 bases). V was shortened by 5 bases and J by 4 bases, with 8 bases between the two germline ends. CDR1 LGHDT and CDR2 YNNKEL come from the germline V gene (reference sequence). CDR3 length: 12 amino acids. CDR3 residues: CASSFTGTEAFF. For the CDR3, the DNA is TGTGCCAGCAGCTTTACAGGCACTGAAGCTTTCTTT.

The chain uses TRBV10-1 and TRBJ2-3; 12 bases match TRBD2. After removal of 5 bases from V and 0 bases from J, the junction contained 3 bases not matched to a gene. This CDR3 has 16 residues. Germline V gene data show CDR1 as WNHNN and CDR2 as SYGVQD (reference sequence). The CDR3, as DNA: TGCGCCAGCAGTCCTAGCGGGAGGGGGAGCACAGATACGCAGTATTTT. It translates to CASSPSGRGSTDTQYF.

The genes are TRBV7-9 and TRBJ1-1; 8 bases are shared with TRBD1. Germline trimming cut 5 bases from V and 0 bases from J; bases unmatched to any gene: 8. This CDR3 contains 16 residues. CDR1 is SEHNR and CDR2 is FQNEAQ in the germline V gene (reference sequence). CDR3: CASSARQGTVNTEAFF. The CDR3 DNA follows: TGTGCCAGCAGCGCGCGACAGGGGACAGTGAACACTGAAGCTTTCTTT.

J is TRBJ2-7 and V is TRBV5-5, with D possibly TRBD2 on 5 matching bases. The CDR3 runs to 16 residues. Germline lookup yields CDR1 SGHKS and CDR2 YYEKEE (reference sequence). With 4 bases removed from V and 3 bases from J, the gap between germline ends came to 20 bases. For the CDR3, the DNA is TGTGCCAGCAGCGATCTATTGGGGAGACAAAACTACGAGCAGTACTTC. Translated: CASSDLLGRQNYEQYF.

This sequence joins TRBV6-5 and TRBJ1-2; unclear D gene. Trimming stripped 2 bases from V and 1 base from J, with 14 bases between. Per germline, CDR1 MNHEY and CDR2 SVGAGI. The CDR3 loop spans 16 amino acids. CDR3 coding DNA: TGTGCCAGCAGTTACGCCCTCGACGGCGGTAACTATGGCTACACCTTC. Protein sequence: CASSYALDGGNYGYTF.

The chain employs TRBV3-1 (or the pseudogene TRBV3-2) and TRBJ2-3; D call uncertain. V was clipped by 5 bases and J by 3 bases, with 9 bases between them. This CDR3 has 13 residues. Germline loops: CDR1 LGHDT, CDR2 YNNKEL (reference sequence). The CDR3 DNA follows: TGTGCCAGCAGCGAGGAACTGACAGATACGCAGTATTTT. It specifies CASSEELTDTQYF.

The chain has TRBV10-3 and TRBJ2-2; TRBD1 is a possible D gene (6 bases). Germline V CDR1 and CDR2: ENHRY, SYGVKD. This CDR3 contains 15 residues. V was shortened by 5 bases and J by 5 bases, with 15 bases between the two germline ends. The CDR3 region is CAISIQGAQTGELFF. DNA of the CDR3: TGTGCCATCAGTATACAGGGAGCTCAAACCGGGGAGCTGTTTTTT.

The chain links TRBV28 to TRBJ2-3; 7 nucleotides match TRBD2. There are 13 residues in the CDR3. Unmatched junction bases numbered 3, after V lost 5 bases and J lost 4 bases. CDR1 is MDHEN and CDR2 is SYDVKM in the germline V gene. This CDR3 reads CASSQRDPDTQYF. The CDR3 coding sequence is TGTGCCAGCAGTCAGCGGGACCCAGATACGCAGTATTTT.

Concerning this clone itself: The sample carries other DNA sequences with the same CDR3. The chain is built from TRBV7-2 and TRBJ1-1; possible D gene TRBD1, 5 bases. V was trimmed by 6 bases and J by 2 bases, leaving 10 bases between them. This CDR3 region has 13 residues. CDR1 is SGHTA, CDR2 FQGNSA, per germline. CDR3 amino acids: CASSRDRNTEAFF. CDR3 coding DNA: TGTGCCAGCAGTCGCGACAGAAACACTGAAGCTTTCTTT.

The chain employs TRBV18 and TRBJ2-5; D possibly corresponds to TRBD2 (5 bases). The CDR3 consists of 14 residues. The V end was cut by 7 bases, the J end by 0 bases, with 12 bases between. Germline V gives CDR1 KGHSH, CDR2 LQKENI. The CDR3 loop reads CASLGSVNQETQYF. The CDR3, as DNA: TGTGCCAGCTTGGGTAGCGTAAACCAAGAGACCCAGTACTTC.

J is TRBJ2-1 and V is TRBV30, with D unclear. Germline V gives CDR1 GTSNPN, CDR2 SVGIG (reference sequence). V lost 1 base to trimming and J lost 9 bases, with 10 bases between them. The CDR3 sequence is 12 residues long. CDR3 sequence: CAWSGPGGEQFF. The CDR3, as DNA: TGTGCCTGGAGTGGCCCCGGCGGTGAGCAGTTCTTC. The full variable domain, with the rest looked up from reference TRBV30 and TRBJ2-1, is SQTIHQWPATLVQPVGSPLSLECTVEGTSNPNLYWYRQAAGRGLQLLFYSVGIGQISSEVPQNLSASRPQDRQFILSSKKLLLSDSGFYLCAWSGPGGEQFFGPGTRLTVL.

This chain uses TRBV5-1 with TRBJ1-6; TRBD1 might be the D (6 bases). The germline V gene encodes CDR1 SGHRS and CDR2 YFSETQ. V was shortened by 2 bases and J by 8 bases, with 8 bases between the two germline ends. The CDR3 is made up of 13 amino acids. The CDR3 DNA follows: TGCGCCAGCAGCTTCAACAGGGATTCACCCCTCCACTTT. It encodes CASSFNRDSPLHF. Full variable domain (remainder filled in from reference TRBV5-1 and TRBJ1-6): KAGVTQTPRYLIKTRGQQVTLSCSPISGHRSVSWYQQTPGQGLQFLFEYFSETQRNKGNFPGRFSGRQFSNSRSEMNVSTLELGDSALYLCASSFNRDSPLHFGNGTRLTVT.

CDR3: CASSYSRREREKLFF. CDR3 coding DNA: TGTGCCAGCAGTTACTCGAGGAGAGAACGGGAAAAACTGTTTTTT. This sequence joins TRBV6-5 and TRBJ1-4; D uncertain. This CDR3 spans 15 amino acids. With 0 bases removed from V and 8 bases from J, the gap between germline ends came to 13 bases. Germline V CDR1 and CDR2: MNHEY, SVGAGI.